This passage covers 31 T cell receptor beta chains from one sample sequenced in a study of T cell responses to AZD1222 COVID-19 vaccine (dated by TCRdb to the early 2020s). This sample's time point label indicates: about 28 days (+/-7) after the second vaccine dose. Libraries were constructed by the immunoSEQ multiplex PCR assay. TCRdb's version of the immuneACCESS table is confined to in-frame rearrangements and falls short of the full clone set. An unresolved V gene accounts for under half of the shortfall where checked; the remainder is of unknown origin. Across this sample there are about 140,000 clones, with approximately 92% seen only once. The leading ten clones occupy roughly 3.5% of the sample. Source: peripheral blood, taken 28 days after the second AZD1222 dose. Receptors originate from an adult who received the AZD1222 COVID-19 vaccine.

This chain links TRBV9 with TRBJ2-2; D remains ambiguous. This CDR3 is built from 14 residues. Germline-derived CDR1 and CDR2 are SGDLS and YYNGEE. Trimming cost V 3 bases and J 0 bases, with 6 bases left between them. CDR3: CASSELSNTGELFF. DNA of the CDR3: TGTGCCAGCAGCGAACTATCGAACACCGGGGAGCTGTTTTTT.

About this clone: Other DNA sequences in this specimen translate into the identical CDR3. The V and J genes are TRBV15 and TRBJ1-4; 7 nucleotides match TRBD1. Germline loops: CDR1 LNHNV, CDR2 YYDKDF (reference sequence). J gave up 0 bases and V 3 bases, and 4 bases lay outside the gene matches. The CDR3 consists of 16 residues. The CDR3 DNA is TGTGCCACCAGCAGGGGAGGGACAGCAACTAATGAAAAACTGTTTTTT. Protein product: CATSRGGTATNEKLFF. The variable domain in full, with the rest retrieved from reference TRBV15 and TRBJ1-4, is DAMVIQNPRYQVTQFGKPVTLSCSQTLNHNVMYWYQQKSSQAPKLLFHYYDKDFNNEADTPDNFQSRRPNTSFCFLDIRSPGLGDTAMYLCATSRGGTATNEKLFFGSGTQLSVL.

The chain combines TRBV6-1 with TRBJ1-1; D is ambiguous. Trimming stripped 3 bases from V and 3 bases from J, with 8 bases between. Germline V gene lookup returns CDR1 MNHNS and CDR2 SASEGT. The CDR3 length is 13 residues. The CDR3 nucleotides are TGTGCCAGCAGTGACCGGGGATACACTGAAGCTTTCTTT. Residues: CASSDRGYTEAFF.

The genes are TRBV7-2 and TRBJ2-5; D is perhaps TRBD2 (7 bases). V dropped 8 bases and J dropped 4 bases, with 20 bases sitting between them. Germline CDR1 and CDR2: SGHTA and FQGNSA. The CDR3 consists of 15 residues. The CDR3 bases are TGTGCCAGCCTACCGAGGGGGGGGAGCCTAGAGACCCAGTACTTC. Its translation: CASLPRGGSLETQYF. Using reference TRBV7-2 and TRBJ2-5 for the parts outside the CDR3, the full variable domain is GAGVSQSPSNKVTEKGKDVELRCDPISGHTALYWYRQSLGQGLEFLIYFQGNSAPDKSGLPSDRFSAERTGGSVSTLTIQRTQQEDSAVYLCASLPRGGSLETQYFGPGTRLLVL.

The genes are TRBV7-2 and TRBJ2-7; TRBD2 matches 9 bases. Germline CDR1 is SGHTA and CDR2 is FQGNSA. The CDR3 runs 14 residues. Trimming cost V 6 bases and J 1 base; bases outside gene matches: 4. The CDR3 reads CASRTSGGSYEQYF. DNA of the CDR3: TGTGCCAGCAGGACGAGCGGGGGGTCCTACGAGCAGTACTTC.

The genes are TRBV19 and TRBJ1-1; D is unclear. Germline V gene sequence: CDR1 LNHDA, CDR2 SQIVND (reference sequence). The V end lost 11 bases, the J end lost 2 bases, and 21 bases lay between the germline ends. The length of the CDR3 is 15 residues. In DNA form, the CDR3 reads TGTGCCTGCTCTAAGTCAGGTCTTCCTAACACTGAAGCTTTCTTT. Its protein product is CACSKSGLPNTEAFF.

The rearrangement links TRBV4-2 to TRBJ1-2, with D tentatively TRBD1 (5 bases). Germline V gene lookup returns CDR1 LGHNA and CDR2 YNFKEQ. Between the trimmed V and J ends, which lost 0 bases and 7 bases, there was a span of 21 bases. The CDR3 is made up of 17 amino acids. The CDR3 reads CASSQDRDLDLLGGYTF. CDR3 in DNA: TGTGCCAGCAGCCAAGACCGGGACCTGGACTTGCTTGGTGGCTACACCTTC.

The chain couples TRBV25-1 to TRBJ1-5; D call uncertain. The V end was cut by 6 bases, the J end by 9 bases, with 12 bases between. The CDR3 extends over 12 amino acids. The germline V gene encodes CDR1 MGHDK and CDR2 SYGVNS. The CDR3 region is CASRGPRPPQHF. CDR3 coding DNA: TGTGCCAGCAGGGGCCCCCGGCCGCCCCAGCATTTT.

In this sample, this clone turned up once. The rearrangement uses TRBV20-1 and TRBJ2-1; 8 bases map to TRBD2. The germline gives CDR1 DFQATT, CDR2 SNEGSKA (reference sequence). CDR3 size: 11 residues. V was pared by 5 bases and J by 8 bases, with 2 bases of the junction left unmatched. The CDR3 region is CSARAGDEQFF. DNA for the CDR3: TGCAGTGCTCGAGCGGGAGATGAGCAGTTCTTC.

This clone has more than one count but fewer than ten. The V and J genes are TRBV19 and TRBJ1-1; D might be TRBD1 (6 bases). V lost 7 bases, J lost 14 bases, and 23 bases lay in between. There are 13 residues in the CDR3. Germline CDR1 reads LNHDA; CDR2 reads SQIVND (reference sequence). The CDR3 spells CASNLQGGSSWFF. CDR3 nucleotide sequence: TGTGCCAGTAACCTACAGGGCGGTTCGAGCTGGTTCTTT. The whole variable domain, filled in from reference TRBV19 and TRBJ1-1, reads DGGITQSPKYLFRKEGQNVTLSCEQNLNHDAMYWYRQDPGQGLRLIYYSQIVNDFQKGDIAEGYSVSREKKESFPLTVTSAQKNPTAFYLCASNLQGGSSWFFGQGTRLTVV.

The chain carries TRBV6-6 and TRBJ2-2; TRBD2 matches at 8 bases. The CDR3 contains 13 residues. CDR1 and CDR2 (germline): MNHNY, SVGAGI (reference sequence). V lost 9 bases to trimming and J lost 5 bases; unmatched junction nucleotides: 5. The CDR3 region is CASRGGQTGELFF. In DNA form, the CDR3 reads TGTGCCAGTCGCGGGGGGCAGACCGGGGAGCTGTTTTTT.

The rearrangement joins TRBV12-5 to TRBJ1-1; the D gene is possibly TRBD1 (6 bases). The CDR3 totals 14 residues. Germline CDR1 reads LGHNT; CDR2 reads FRNRAP. V lost 7 bases to trimming and J lost 0 bases, with 12 bases between them. CDR3 nucleotide sequence: TGTGCTAGTGCCCGACAGGCGATGAACACTGAAGCTTTCTTT. This encodes CASARQAMNTEAFF.

The chain has TRBV18 and TRBJ1-5; TRBD1 might be the D (6 bases). CDR3 size: 14 residues. V lost 3 bases to trimming and J lost 5 bases, with 11 bases between them. Germline CDR1 is KGHSH and CDR2 is LQKENI. The CDR3 coding sequence is TGTGCCAGCTCACCGCAGGGGTCTTATCAGCCCCAGCATTTT. It is translated as CASSPQGSYQPQHF.

In this sample, this clone turned up once. This rearrangement joins TRBV28 to TRBJ1-2; TRBD1 aligns across 8 bases. V lost 3 bases and J lost 8; bases outside the gene matches: 2. Germline V lookup: CDR1 MDHEN, CDR2 SYDVKM. This CDR3 comprises 12 residues. The CDR3 sequence: CASSLTGEGYTF. The CDR3 DNA sequence: TGTGCCAGCAGTTTGACAGGGGAAGGCTACACCTTC.

The rearrangement uses TRBV5-5 and TRBJ1-1; no reliable D call. Germline values: CDR1 SGHKS, CDR2 YYEKEE (reference sequence). CDR3 length: 14 residues. V was trimmed by 0 bases and J by 2 bases, leaving 8 bases between them. The CDR3 region has the DNA TGTGCCAGCAGCTTGGGTCCCATTAACACTGAAGCTTTCTTT. Protein product: CASSLGPINTEAFF.

The chain recombines TRBV30 with TRBJ2-1; D possibly corresponds to TRBD2 (7 bases). The V gene's germline CDR1 is GTSNPN and CDR2 SVGIG (reference sequence). This CDR3 region has 14 residues. Deletions cut 3 bases from V and 8 bases from J, with 17 bases between. CDR3 sequence: CAWRGAGVADEQFF. In DNA form, the CDR3 reads TGTGCCTGGAGGGGGGCGGGAGTGGCGGATGAGCAGTTCTTC.

The genes are TRBV6-5 and TRBJ1-1; no clear D. This CDR3 is built from 13 residues. V gave up 6 bases and J gave up 5 bases, with 13 bases separating them. Germline CDR1 reads MNHEY; CDR2 reads SVGAGI. The CDR3 region is CASSSDAVTEAFF. In DNA, the CDR3 is TGTGCCAGCAGCTCCGACGCGGTAACTGAAGCTTTCTTT.

The chain is built from TRBV18 and TRBJ1-2, with unresolved D. Germline values: CDR1 KGHSH, CDR2 LQKENI. The CDR3 length is 16 residues. Deletions cut 2 bases from V and 6 bases from J, with 19 bases between. In DNA, the CDR3 is TGTGCCAGCTCACCATCAAGCACCGGGGAAAGCGATGGCTACACCTTC. This gives the protein CASSPSSTGESDGYTF.

Here the CDR3 DNA reads TGTGCCAGCAGTCTAACAGGGGGGGCTGAAGCTTTCTTT. Amino acids: CASSLTGGAEAFF. V usage is TRBV6-5 and J usage is TRBJ1-1; 8 bases are a match to TRBD1. Unmatched junction bases numbered 5, after V lost 5 bases and J lost 6 bases. This CDR3 spans 13 amino acids. Germline CDR1 and CDR2: MNHEY and SVGAGI.

V gene TRBV5-1 combines with J gene TRBJ1-4; D gene uncertain. Germline loops: CDR1 SGHRS, CDR2 YFSETQ. This CDR3 has 14 amino acids. With 0 bases removed from V and 4 bases from J, the gap between germline ends came to 7 bases. The CDR3 is CASSLGAVNEKLFF. The DNA of the CDR3 is TGCGCCAGCAGCTTGGGGGCTGTTAATGAAAAACTGTTTTTT.

This chain uses TRBV5-1 with TRBJ2-1; 7 bases match TRBD2. CDR1 is SGHRS, CDR2 YFSETQ, per germline. CDR3 length: 16 residues. V lost 0 bases, J lost 3 bases, and 6 bases stayed unmatched. CDR3 sequence: CASSLAASGGYNEQFF. The DNA of the CDR3 is TGCGCCAGCAGCTTGGCGGCTAGCGGAGGCTACAATGAGCAGTTCTTC.

V gene TRBV6-2 or TRBV6-3 combines with J gene TRBJ2-7; 7 bases are a match to TRBD1. The CDR3 has 15 residues. Unmatched junction bases numbered 8, after V lost 6 bases and J lost 0 bases. The germline gives CDR1 MNHEY, CDR2 SVGEGT. DNA of the CDR3: TGTGCCAGCAGCTATGACAGGGTAAGCTCCTACGAGCAGTACTTC. Translation: CASSYDRVSSYEQYF.

The CDR3 region is CASSTGAGATNEKLFF. CDR3 bases: TGCGCCAGCAGCACCGGGGCGGGGGCCACTAATGAAAAACTGTTTTTT. The chain uses TRBV5-1 and TRBJ1-4; D might be TRBD1 (6 bases). Trimming removed 4 bases at V and 2 bases at J, with 15 bases between. The CDR3 extends over 16 amino acids. Germline-derived CDR1 and CDR2 are SGHRS and YFSETQ.

This clone was detected once. The V call is TRBV19, the J call TRBJ1-6; 7 bases line up with TRBD1. After removal of 3 bases from V and 9 bases from J, the junction contained 8 bases not matched to a gene. This CDR3 contains 15 residues. The germline CDR1 and CDR2 sequences are LNHDA and SQIVND (reference sequence). CDR3 coding DNA: TGTGCCAGTAGTATTAACGCAGGGGGATTTTCACCCCTCCACTTT. It translates to CASSINAGGFSPLHF.

The chain has TRBV21-1 and TRBJ2-5; the table's D gene call, TRBD2, was not cross checked with the DNA. TRBV21-1 is recorded as a pseudogene. CDR3 length: 17 amino acids. In nucleotides, the CDR3 is TGTGCCAGCACCCCTCCTCACCGGGCAGGGAGGGGGGAGACCCAGTACTTC. Translated, it gives CASTPPHRAGRGETQYF.

The V and J genes are TRBV9 and TRBJ1-4, with D unclear. This CDR3 spans 15 amino acids. The germline V gene encodes CDR1 SGDLS and CDR2 YYNGEE. The V gene lost 4 bases and the J gene lost 7 bases, with 17 bases spanning the gap. The CDR3 bases are TGTGCCAGCAGCCTCAGTGGGCAGGTTGGTGAAAAACTGTTTTTT. Translated: CASSLSGQVGEKLFF.

The rearrangement uses TRBV15 and TRBJ2-3; a weak D match, TRBD2 (6 bases). CDR3 size: 17 residues. CDR1 and CDR2 from the germline V gene are LNHNV and YYDKDF (reference sequence). Trimming took 0 bases from V and 3 from J, leaving 16 bases between them. CDR3 sequence reads: CATSREAGRRVTDTQYF. Here the CDR3 DNA reads TGTGCCACCAGCAGAGAGGCAGGGAGGAGGGTAACAGATACGCAGTATTTT.

This chain links TRBV9 with TRBJ2-1; 10 positions agree with TRBD2. This CDR3 region has 17 residues. V trimming: 4 bases; J trimming: 4 bases; junction bases outside the gene matches: 11. Germline CDR1 reads SGDLS; CDR2 reads YYNGEE. The CDR3 here is CASSLSLAGESYNEQFF. The DNA for the CDR3 is TGTGCCAGCAGCTTAAGCCTAGCGGGAGAGTCTTACAATGAGCAGTTCTTC.

The chain combines TRBV30 with TRBJ1-1; D remains ambiguous. The ends were cut back, 7 bases at V and 0 bases at J, with 9 bases in the middle. From germline, CDR1 is GTSNPN and CDR2 SVGIG (reference sequence). The CDR3 spans 12 residues. The CDR3 nucleotides read TGTGCCTCAAGCAAAATGAACACTGAAGCTTTCTTT. Protein sequence: CASSKMNTEAFF.

This sequence joins TRBV7-2 and TRBJ2-4; 7 bases agree with TRBD1. The CDR3 runs to 17 residues. The V segment lost 1 base and the J segment 7 bases; nucleotides outside the gene matches: 13. CDR1 and CDR2 from the germline V gene are SGHTA and FQGNSA. The CDR3 sequence: CASSLGEGQGVRNIQYF. The CDR3 nucleotides read TGTGCCAGCAGCTTAGGTGAAGGTCAGGGGGTGAGGAACATTCAGTACTTC.

The V gene is TRBV29-1, the J gene TRBJ1-5, with D perhaps TRBD1 (6 bases). The CDR3 is 15 residues long. Trimming removed 4 bases from V and 0 bases from J, with 13 bases in between. The germline gives CDR1 SQVTM, CDR2 ANQGSEA. The DNA for the CDR3 is TGCAGCGTTGTAATACAGGGTATTAGCAATCAGCCCCAGCATTTT. Protein product: CSVVIQGISNQPQHF.